This passage covers 8 T cell receptor beta chains from one sample sequenced in a study of T cell repertoires in ileal Crohn's disease. Time point reported: neoterminal ileum biopsy at postoperative endoscopy, about 6 months after surgery. The method was immunoSEQ multiplex PCR; TCRdb's version includes in-frame clones alone and lacks a portion of them. The table records about 7,200 clones, 72% of them present only once. The sequenced sample consisted of ileal tissue. The origin of the receptors is an adult with Crohn's disease.

V gene TRBV7-8 combines with J gene TRBJ2-3, with TRBD2 matching 12 bases. This CDR3 spans 15 amino acids. Germline V lookup: CDR1 SGHVS, CDR2 FQNEAQ. The trim removed 5 bases at V and 4 bases at J, leaving 4 bases unmatched. The CDR3 spells CASSLTSGGADTQYF. The CDR3 DNA reads TGTGCCAGCAGCCTGACTAGCGGGGGAGCAGATACGCAGTATTTT.

The table lists this clone with a few counts. The gene calls are TRBV7-8 and TRBJ1-6; D ambiguous. V lost 8 bases, J lost 7 bases, and 12 bases lay in between. The CDR3 has 13 amino acids. Germline V gives CDR1 SGHVS, CDR2 FQNEAQ. This CDR3 reads CASAQRENSPLHF. The CDR3 DNA reads TGTGCCAGCGCCCAGAGGGAAAATTCACCCCTCCACTTT.

The chain employs TRBV6-6 and TRBJ2-5; D call uncertain. The assigned J gene may be wrong: the sequence end matches TRBJ2-7 better. The CDR3 has 16 amino acids. The germline V gene encodes CDR1 MNHNY and CDR2 SVGAGI (reference sequence). The CDR3 protein is CASSYLAPGRSYEQYF. DNA for the CDR3: TGTGCCAGCAGTTACCTGGCACCAGGTCGCTCCTACGAGCAGTACTTC.

The chain couples TRBV5-4 to TRBJ2-2; D unclear. Trimming cost V 0 bases and J 0 bases, with 6 bases left between them. Germline V gene lookup returns CDR1 SGHNT and CDR2 YYREEE (reference sequence). This CDR3 is 15 amino acids long. CDR3 DNA: TGTGCCAGCAGCTTGGGACACGCGAACACCGGGGAGCTGTTTTTT. Its translation: CASSLGHANTGELFF.

The chain links TRBV11-3 to TRBJ2-2; D perhaps matches TRBD2 (6 bases). This CDR3 region has 11 residues. V was cut by 8 bases and J by 5 bases, with 6 bases left in between. CDR1 and CDR2 (germline): SGHNT, YENEEA. CDR3 bases: TGTGCCAGCCGGGGGACCGGGGAGCTGTTTTTT. Residues: CASRGTGELFF.

This chain connects TRBV15 to TRBJ2-2, with unresolved D. Trimming cost V 0 bases and J 6 bases, with 11 bases left between them. The CDR3 length is 15 residues. CDR1 and CDR2 from the germline V gene are LNHNV and YYDKDF (reference sequence). The CDR3, as DNA: TGTGCCACCAGCAGAGATGGGCAGTACCCCGGGGAGCTGTTTTTT. Translated: CATSRDGQYPGELFF.

The chain joins TRBV19 to TRBJ1-1, with 8 bases lining up with TRBD1. CDR3 length: 15 amino acids. Germline CDR1 reads LNHDA; CDR2 reads SQIVND (reference sequence). V gave up 3 bases and J gave up 1 base; unmatched junction bases: 4. CDR3 region: CASSIGDRRNTEAFF. Here the CDR3 DNA reads TGTGCCAGTAGTATTGGGGACAGGCGGAACACTGAAGCTTTCTTT.

The rearrangement uses TRBV15 and TRBJ1-1, with TRBD1 matching over 7 bases. J was trimmed by 0 bases and V by 3 bases; bases with no gene match: 16. The CDR3 covers 19 residues. The V gene's germline CDR1 is LNHNV and CDR2 YYDKDF (reference sequence). DNA for the CDR3: TGTGCCACCAGCAGGACGGGCGGGACAGATTTCAACATGAACACTGAAGCTTTCTTT. Amino acid sequence: CATSRTGGTDFNMNTEAFF.